This T cell receptor (beta chain) was found in a study of cytomegalovirus exposure and HLA in healthy donors. Produced via immunoSEQ multiplex PCR; TCRdb's table is partial and in-frame only. The sample lists 150,000 to 200,000 clones, 80% to 85% occurring once. This clone was recorded only once. The sequence came from a woman aged 30 to 39 in good health and CMV-seronegative. Specimen: PBMCs.

The CDR3 spells CASRIGSGRSETQYF. CDR3 nucleotides: TGTGCCTCGAGGATTGGTAGCGGGAGGTCTGAGACCCAGTACTTC. The chain recombines TRBV30 with TRBJ2-5; TRBD2 aligns across 10 bases. The CDR3 contains 15 residues. CDR1 is GTSNPN, CDR2 SVGIG, per germline (reference sequence). V trimming: 7 bases; J trimming: 5 bases; junction bases outside the gene matches: 13.